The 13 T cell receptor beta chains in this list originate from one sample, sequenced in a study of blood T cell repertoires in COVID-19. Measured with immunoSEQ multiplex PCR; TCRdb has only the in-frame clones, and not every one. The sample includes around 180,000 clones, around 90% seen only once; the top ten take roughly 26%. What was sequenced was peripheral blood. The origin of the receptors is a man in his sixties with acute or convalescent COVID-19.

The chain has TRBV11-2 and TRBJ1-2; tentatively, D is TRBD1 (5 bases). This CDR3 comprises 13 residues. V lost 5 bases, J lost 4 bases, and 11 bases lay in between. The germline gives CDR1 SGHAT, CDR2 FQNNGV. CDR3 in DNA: TGTGCCAGCAGCGAAGTGGGGGGCTATGGCTACACCTTC. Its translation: CASSEVGGYGYTF.

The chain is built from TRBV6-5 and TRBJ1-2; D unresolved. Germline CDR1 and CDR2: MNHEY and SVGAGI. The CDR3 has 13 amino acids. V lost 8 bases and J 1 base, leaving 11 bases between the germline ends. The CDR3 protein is CASVRQFNYGYTF. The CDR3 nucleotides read TGTGCCAGCGTCAGGCAGTTTAACTATGGCTACACCTTC.

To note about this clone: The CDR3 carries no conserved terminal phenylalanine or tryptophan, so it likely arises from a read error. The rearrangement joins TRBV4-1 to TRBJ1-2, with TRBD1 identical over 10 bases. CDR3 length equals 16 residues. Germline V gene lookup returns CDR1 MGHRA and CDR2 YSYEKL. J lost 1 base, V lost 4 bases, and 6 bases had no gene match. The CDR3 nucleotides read TGCGCCAGCAGCCCAACCGGGACAGGGGATAACTATGGCTACACCCTC. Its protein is CASSPTGTGDNYGYTL.

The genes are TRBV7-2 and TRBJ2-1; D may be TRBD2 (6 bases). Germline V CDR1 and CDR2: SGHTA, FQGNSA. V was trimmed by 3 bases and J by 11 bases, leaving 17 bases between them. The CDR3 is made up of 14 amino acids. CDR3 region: CASSFRLATEKQFF. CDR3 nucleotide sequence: TGTGCCAGCAGCTTCAGGCTAGCGACGGAGAAGCAGTTCTTC.

CDR3 sequence: CASRPGVSTDTQYF. The CDR3 DNA is TGTGCCAGCAGGCCCGGGGTTAGCACAGATACGCAGTATTTT. This chain links TRBV2 with TRBJ2-3, with a weak D call TRBD2 (5 bases). V lost 6 bases and J lost 0, with 10 bases in between. Germline V gene lookup returns CDR1 SNHLY and CDR2 FYNNEI. This CDR3 has 14 amino acids. Full variable domain (remainder filled in from reference TRBV2 and TRBJ2-3): EPEVTQTPSHQVTQMGQEVILRCVPISNHLYFYWYRQILGQKVEFLVSFYNNEISEKSEIFDDQFSVERPDGSNFTLKIRSTKLEDSAMYFCASRPGVSTDTQYFGPGTRLTVL.

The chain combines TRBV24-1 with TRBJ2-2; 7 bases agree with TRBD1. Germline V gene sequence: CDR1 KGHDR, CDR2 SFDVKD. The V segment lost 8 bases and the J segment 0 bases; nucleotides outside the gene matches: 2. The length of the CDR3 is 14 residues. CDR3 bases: TGTGCCACCACCGGGACAGCGAACACCGGGGAGCTGTTTTTT. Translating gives CATTGTANTGELFF.

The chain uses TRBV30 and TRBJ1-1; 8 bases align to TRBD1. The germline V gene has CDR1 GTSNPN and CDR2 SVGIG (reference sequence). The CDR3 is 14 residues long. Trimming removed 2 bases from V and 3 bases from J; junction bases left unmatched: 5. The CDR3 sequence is CAWSIGTGDTEAFF. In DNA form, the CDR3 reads TGTGCCTGGAGTATCGGGACAGGAGACACTGAAGCTTTCTTT.

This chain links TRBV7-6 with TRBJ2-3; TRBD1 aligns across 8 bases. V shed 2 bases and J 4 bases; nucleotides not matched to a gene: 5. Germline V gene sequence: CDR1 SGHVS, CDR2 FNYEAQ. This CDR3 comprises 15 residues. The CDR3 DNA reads TGTGCCAGCAGCTTACGACAGGGGAGTGCAGATACGCAGTATTTT. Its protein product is CASSLRQGSADTQYF.

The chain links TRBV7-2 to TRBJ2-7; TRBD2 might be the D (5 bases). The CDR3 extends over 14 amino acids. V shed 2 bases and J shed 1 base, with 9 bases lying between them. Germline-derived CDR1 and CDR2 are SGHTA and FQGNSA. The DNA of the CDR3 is TGTGCCAGCAGCTTAAATCGAGGGTCCTACGAGCAGTACTTC. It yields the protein CASSLNRGSYEQYF. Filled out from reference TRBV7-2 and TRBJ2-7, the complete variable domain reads GAGVSQSPSNKVTEKGKDVELRCDPISGHTALYWYRQSLGQGLEFLIYFQGNSAPDKSGLPSDRFSAERTGGSVSTLTIQRTQQEDSAVYLCASSLNRGSYEQYFGPGTRLTVT.

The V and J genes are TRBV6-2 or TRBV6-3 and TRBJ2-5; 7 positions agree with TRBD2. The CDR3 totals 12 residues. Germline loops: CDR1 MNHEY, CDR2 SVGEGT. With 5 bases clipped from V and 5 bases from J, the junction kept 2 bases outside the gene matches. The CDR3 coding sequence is TGTGCCAGCAGTCCCGGGGGGGAGACCCAGTACTTC. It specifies CASSPGGETQYF.

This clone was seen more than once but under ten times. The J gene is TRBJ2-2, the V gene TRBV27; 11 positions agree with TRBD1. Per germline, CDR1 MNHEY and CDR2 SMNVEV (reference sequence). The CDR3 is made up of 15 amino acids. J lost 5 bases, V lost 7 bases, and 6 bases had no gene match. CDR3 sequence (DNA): TGTGCCAGCACCGAGGGACAGGGGGGTACCGGGGAGCTGTTTTTT. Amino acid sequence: CASTEGQGGTGELFF.

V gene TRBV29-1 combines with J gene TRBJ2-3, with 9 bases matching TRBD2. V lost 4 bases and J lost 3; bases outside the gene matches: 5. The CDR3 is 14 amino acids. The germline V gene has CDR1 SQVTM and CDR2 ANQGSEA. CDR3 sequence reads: CSVVGLAGTDTQYF. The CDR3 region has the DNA TGCAGCGTTGTGGGACTAGCTGGTACAGATACGCAGTATTTT.

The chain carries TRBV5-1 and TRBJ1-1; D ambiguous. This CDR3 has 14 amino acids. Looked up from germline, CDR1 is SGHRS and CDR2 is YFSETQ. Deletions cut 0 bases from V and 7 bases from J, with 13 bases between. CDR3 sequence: CASSLERLNYEAFF. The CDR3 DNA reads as TGCGCCAGCAGCTTGGAGCGACTTAACTATGAAGCTTTCTTT. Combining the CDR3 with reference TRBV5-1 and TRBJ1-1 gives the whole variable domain KAGVTQTPRYLIKTRGQQVTLSCSPISGHRSVSWYQQTPGQGLQFLFEYFSETQRNKGNFPGRFSGRQFSNSRSEMNVSTLELGDSALYLCASSLERLNYEAFFGQGTRLTVV.